The 13 T cell receptor beta chains presented below share a single source sample, sequenced in a study of CD4 T cells in relation to SARS-CoV-2 and coronaviruses. Sequencing was performed with immunoSEQ multiplex PCR; in TCRdb, only in-frame clones are kept and a portion is missing. Altogether tens of thousands of clones are present, just over 90% being singletons, with the ten largest covering under 0.25%. Unexposed donor CD4+ T cells date from 2011-2018, before the COVID-19 pandemic. Sample: naive CD4+ T cells from PBMCs. Subset described: naive CD4+ T cells isolated by negative enrichment. The receptor source for this set is a human donor in good health.

The genes are TRBV29-1 and TRBJ1-2; a possible D gene is TRBD1 (6 bases). Germline CDR1 and CDR2: SQVTM and ANQGSEA. With 4 bases removed from V and 2 bases from J, the gap between germline ends came to 8 bases. This CDR3 contains 12 residues. The CDR3: CSVGQANYGYTF. CDR3 DNA: TGCAGCGTTGGACAGGCCAACTATGGCTACACCTTC.

The rearrangement links TRBV18 to TRBJ2-3; no reliable D call. The germline CDR1 and CDR2 sequences are KGHSH and LQKENI. This CDR3 has 13 residues. V was trimmed by 4 bases and J by 2 bases, leaving 7 bases between them. The CDR3 reads CASSRSITDTQYF. As DNA, the CDR3 is TGTGCCAGCTCACGCTCGATCACAGATACGCAGTATTTT.

The J gene is TRBJ1-5, the V gene TRBV24-1; 10 bases align to TRBD1. Trimming at V came to 3 bases and at J to 6 bases, leaving 7 bases not matched to a gene. Germline values: CDR1 KGHDR, CDR2 SFDVKD. The CDR3 is 16 residues long. Here the CDR3 reads CATSDPGTGDGQPQHF. The CDR3 DNA reads TGTGCCACCAGTGATCCCGGGACAGGGGACGGTCAGCCCCAGCATTTT.

Only one count was recorded for this clone. The J gene is TRBJ2-5, the V gene TRBV5-1, with TRBD2 matching over 7 bases. In germline, CDR1 is SGHRS, CDR2 YFSETQ. The ends lost 0 bases at V and 0 bases at J; junction bases unmatched: 5. The CDR3 consists of 16 residues. Here the CDR3 DNA reads TGCGCCAGCAGCTTGGCGGGGACTACCAACCAAGAGACCCAGTACTTC. Residues: CASSLAGTTNQETQYF.

The chain employs TRBV5-1 and TRBJ2-3; D is perhaps TRBD1 (6 bases). V lost 0 bases, J lost 5 bases, and 10 bases lay in between. The CDR3 consists of 14 residues. Germline CDR1 is SGHRS and CDR2 is YFSETQ. The CDR3 reads CASSLGQAGDTQYF. Here the CDR3 DNA reads TGCGCCAGCAGCTTGGGACAGGCCGGAGATACGCAGTATTTT.

The V and J genes are TRBV7-2 and TRBJ1-2; D possibly corresponds to TRBD1 (5 bases). The germline V gene encodes CDR1 SGHTA and CDR2 FQGNSA. There are 14 residues in the CDR3. V was trimmed by 4 bases and J by 5 bases, leaving 14 bases between them. CDR3 nucleotides: TGTGCCAGCAGCTCTGACAGCCGGGGATATGGCTACACCTTC. It specifies CASSSDSRGYGYTF.

This clone was picked up one time. V usage is TRBV5-4 and J usage is TRBJ1-1, with TRBD1 matching over 7 bases. The germline gives CDR1 SGHNT, CDR2 YYREEE (reference sequence). V lost 5 bases to trimming and J lost 1 base; unmatched junction nucleotides: 8. CDR3 length: 15 amino acids. CDR3 loop: CASRLMGTANTEAFF. The CDR3 nucleotides are TGTGCCAGCAGGTTAATGGGGACAGCGAACACTGAAGCTTTCTTT.

J is TRBJ2-5 and V is TRBV18, with D unresolved. V shed 3 bases and J shed 5 bases, with 10 bases lying between them. CDR1 and CDR2 (germline): KGHSH, LQKENI. The CDR3 totals 13 residues. The CDR3 reads CASSPRSAETQYF. The CDR3 bases are TGTGCCAGCTCACCGAGGTCGGCGGAGACCCAGTACTTC.

This clone was counted a single time. This chain uses TRBV7-3 with TRBJ1-1, with D possibly being TRBD1 (5 bases). The germline CDR1 and CDR2 sequences are SGHTA and FQGTGA. V lost 5 bases and J 4 bases, leaving 14 bases between the germline ends. The CDR3 contains 14 residues. The CDR3 nucleotides are TGTGCCAGCAGCCCTCGGGGGGGAGGCACTGAAGCTTTCTTT. Encoded protein: CASSPRGGGTEAFF.

This sequence joins TRBV27 and TRBJ1-2; D possibly corresponds to TRBD1 (5 bases). Per the germline V gene, CDR1 is MNHEY and CDR2 is SMNVEV (reference sequence). Trimming left V 3 bases short and J 7 bases short, with 15 bases between. The CDR3 extends over 14 amino acids. The CDR3 is CASSFRAGIGGYTF. The DNA for the CDR3 is TGTGCCAGCAGTTTTAGGGCAGGGATAGGTGGCTACACCTTC.

This chain uses TRBV18 with TRBJ1-2; 11 bases are shared with TRBD1. V shed 3 bases and J 1 base; nucleotides not matched to a gene: 7. This CDR3 has 17 residues. The germline V gene encodes CDR1 KGHSH and CDR2 LQKENI. In DNA, the CDR3 is TGTGCCAGCTCACCCGTAAGGACAGGGGGCGTTAACTATGGCTACACCTTC. This encodes CASSPVRTGGVNYGYTF.

This rearrangement joins TRBV18 to TRBJ2-6, with D possibly being TRBD1 (5 bases). The CDR3 runs 14 residues. V was cut by 6 bases and J by 1 base, with 7 bases left in between. Germline CDR1 and CDR2: KGHSH and LQKENI. CDR3 sequence: CASSAGSGANVLTF. In DNA, the CDR3 is TGTGCCAGCTCGGCAGGGTCTGGGGCCAACGTCCTGACTTTC.

The J gene is TRBJ1-5, the V gene TRBV28; D not resolved. The CDR3 totals 17 residues. Trimming shortened V by 2 bases and J by 8 bases, and 22 bases separated the two germline ends. The V gene's germline CDR1 is MDHEN and CDR2 SYDVKM. The CDR3 sequence: CASSLLKIGRARKPQHF. CDR3 nucleotides: TGTGCCAGCAGTTTACTCAAAATCGGACGGGCCCGAAAGCCCCAGCATTTT.